A selection of T cell receptor beta chains follows, all from one sample in a study of metastatic and nonmetastatic thyroid tumors. TCRdb reanalyzed the PCR reads via MiXCR. Among over 5,000 clones listed, roughly 19% were seen once. Sequencing used adjacent normal tissue. These receptor sequences come from a female donor with papillary thyroid cancer or a benign thyroid nodule (not recorded which). Some clones in this sample may be carry-over from other donors' samples. Both conserved end residues are part of each CDR3. The D gene is left open where the match is weak. Expanded clones get a size class; other rows say once, few or many, or leave the size out.

abundance: -
d_gene: TRBD2
v_gene: TRBV9
j_gene: TRBJ2-5
CDR3aa: CASSVRLAGVGETQHF
CDR3nt: TGTGCCAGCAGCGTACGACTAGCGGGAGTAGGAGAGACCCAGCACTTC

abundance: few
d_gene: -
v_gene: TRBV6-1
j_gene: TRBJ2-7
CDR3aa: CASSVQDTYEQYF
CDR3nt: TGTGCCAGCAGCGTGCAGGACACCTACGAGCAGTACTTC

abundance: -
d_gene: TRBD1
v_gene: TRBV19
j_gene: TRBJ2-7
CDR3aa: CASSQDRAEDEQYF
CDR3nt: TGTGCCAGTAGTCAGGACAGGGCAGAAGACGAGCAGTACTTC

abundance: medium-sized
d_gene: -
v_gene: TRBV20-1
j_gene: TRBJ1-1
CDR3aa: CSARGGSDYTEAFF
CDR3nt: TGCAGTGCTAGGGGTGGGTCAGACTACACTGAAGCTTTCTTT

abundance: once
d_gene: -
v_gene: TRBV9
j_gene: TRBJ1-6
CDR3aa: CASSGGFNSPLHF
CDR3nt: TGTGCCAGCAGCGGGGGTTTTAATTCACCCCTCCACTTT

abundance: many
d_gene: -
v_gene: TRBV5-6
j_gene: TRBJ1-1
CDR3aa: CASSLRRRVAFF
CDR3nt: TGTGCCAGCAGCTTGCGTCGCAGGGTGGCTTTCTTT

abundance: few
d_gene: -
v_gene: TRBV6-6
j_gene: TRBJ1-1
CDR3aa: CASSYGQGLNTEAFF
CDR3nt: TGTGCCAGCAGTTACGGGCAGGGCTTGAACACTGAAGCTTTCTTT

abundance: many
d_gene: -
v_gene: TRBV18
j_gene: TRBJ1-1
CDR3aa: CASSPGGAENTEAFF
CDR3nt: TGTGCCAGCTCACCAGGCGGGGCGGAGAACACTGAAGCTTTCTTT

abundance: medium-sized
d_gene: -
v_gene: TRBV5-1
j_gene: TRBJ2-2
CDR3aa: CASSLDSNTGELFF
CDR3nt: TGCGCCAGCAGCTTGGACAGTAACACCGGGGAGCTGTTTTTT

abundance: large
d_gene: -
v_gene: TRBV2
j_gene: TRBJ1-2
CDR3aa: CASMDGGEDYGYTF
CDR3nt: TGTGCCAGCATGGACGGCGGGGAGGACTATGGCTACACCTTC

abundance: -
d_gene: -
v_gene: TRBV6-5
j_gene: TRBJ2-1
CDR3aa: CACSYSAAGAPGEQFF
CDR3nt: TGTGCCTGCAGTTACTCGGCAGCGGGTGCTCCGGGTGAGCAGTTCTTC

abundance: few
d_gene: TRBD1
v_gene: TRBV5-1
j_gene: TRBJ2-3
CDR3aa: CASSLLGQVTDTQYF
CDR3nt: TGCGCCAGCAGCCTCTTGGGACAGGTCACAGATACGCAGTATTTT

abundance: -
d_gene: TRBD1
v_gene: TRBV7-8
j_gene: TRBJ1-6
CDR3aa: CASSPGDRYNSPLHF
CDR3nt: TGTGCCAGCAGCCCTGGGGACAGGTATAATTCACCCCTCCACTTT

abundance: medium-sized
d_gene: TRBD2
v_gene: TRBV28
j_gene: TRBJ2-7
CDR3aa: CASSVPPREGTYEQYF
CDR3nt: TGTGCCAGCAGTGTTCCCCCTCGGGAGGGAACCTACGAGCAGTACTTC

abundance: medium-sized
d_gene: -
v_gene: TRBV10-3
j_gene: TRBJ1-5
CDR3aa: CAISDSNSNQPQHF
CDR3nt: TGTGCCATCAGTGATAGTAATAGCAATCAGCCCCAGCATTTT

abundance: few
d_gene: -
v_gene: TRBV12-3/TRBV12-4
j_gene: TRBJ2-2
CDR3aa: CASSLAGGDTWELFF
CDR3nt: TGTGCCAGCAGTTTAGCTGGGGGGGACACCTGGGAGCTGTTTTTT

abundance: few
d_gene: TRBD1
v_gene: TRBV6-1
j_gene: TRBJ1-1
CDR3aa: CASRGGTGGLVTEAFF
CDR3nt: TGTGCCAGCAGGGGAGGGACAGGGGGCTTGGTCACTGAAGCTTTCTTT

abundance: large
d_gene: -
v_gene: TRBV6-1
j_gene: TRBJ2-7
CDR3aa: CASRQGPLSSYEQYF
CDR3nt: TGTGCCAGCAGGCAGGGACCACTTAGCTCCTACGAGCAGTACTTC

abundance: medium-sized
d_gene: -
v_gene: TRBV9
j_gene: TRBJ1-3
CDR3aa: CASSVDLGGSTIYF
CDR3nt: TGTGCCAGCAGCGTAGACTTGGGGGGGAGCACCATATATTTT

abundance: -
d_gene: TRBD2
v_gene: TRBV12-5
j_gene: TRBJ2-3
CDR3aa: CASGPSGLAVDTQCF
CDR3nt: TGTGCTAGTGGTCCCTCGGGACTAGCGGTAGATACGCAGTGTTTC

abundance: -
d_gene: -
v_gene: TRBV11-1
j_gene: TRBJ1-2
CDR3aa: CASSFEGSLQENYGYTF
CDR3nt: TGTGCCAGCAGCTTCGAAGGGTCGCTACAGGAGAACTATGGCTACACCTTC

abundance: medium-sized
d_gene: -
v_gene: TRBV20-1
j_gene: TRBJ1-3
CDR3aa: CSAPVRREVSSGNTIYF
CDR3nt: TGCAGTGCCCCCGTCCGGCGGGAAGTAAGTTCTGGAAACACCATATATTTT

abundance: few
d_gene: -
v_gene: TRBV29-1
j_gene: TRBJ1-1
CDR3aa: CSGRQNNEAFF
CDR3nt: TGCAGTGGTCGACAGAACAATGAAGCTTTCTTT

abundance: many
d_gene: -
v_gene: TRBV18
j_gene: TRBJ1-1
CDR3aa: CASSWDTEAFF
CDR3nt: TGTGCCAGCTCATGGGACACTGAAGCTTTCTTT

abundance: medium-sized
d_gene: TRBD2
v_gene: TRBV27
j_gene: TRBJ2-3
CDR3aa: CASSPLAGGLKDTQYF
CDR3nt: TGTGCCAGCAGTCCACTAGCGGGGGGGCTCAAAGATACGCAGTATTTT

abundance: -
d_gene: -
v_gene: TRBV5-1
j_gene: TRBJ2-3
CDR3aa: CPSSLGWKVPTDTQYF
CDR3nt: TGCCCCAGCAGTTTGGGGTGGAAAGTTCCGACAGATACGCAGTATTTT

abundance: -
d_gene: TRBD1
v_gene: TRBV15
j_gene: TRBJ2-7
CDR3aa: CATSRELGGQQYF
CDR3nt: TGTGCCACCAGCAGAGAGTTAGGGGGCCAGCAGTACTTC

abundance: medium-sized
d_gene: TRBD2
v_gene: TRBV27
j_gene: TRBJ2-3
CDR3aa: CASSLRGGSPDTQYF
CDR3nt: TGTGCCAGCAGTTTACGCGGCGGGAGCCCAGATACGCAGTATTTT

abundance: few
d_gene: -
v_gene: TRBV10-3
j_gene: TRBJ1-1
CDR3aa: CAADYSKRTFF
CDR3nt: TGTGCAGCCGACTATTCGAAGAGGACTTTCTTT

abundance: -
d_gene: -
v_gene: TRBV5-1
j_gene: TRBJ2-5
CDR3aa: CASSPGQDGETQYF
CDR3nt: TGCGCCAGCAGCCCGGGACAAGATGGGGAGACACAGTACTTC

abundance: medium-sized
d_gene: TRBD1
v_gene: TRBV7-2
j_gene: TRBJ2-3
CDR3aa: CASSLKSGQESGTDTQYF
CDR3nt: TGTGCCAGCAGCTTAAAATCGGGACAGGAGTCGGGCACAGATACGCAGTATTTT

abundance: medium-sized
d_gene: -
v_gene: TRBV7-9
j_gene: TRBJ1-5
CDR3aa: CASSLTGRDQPQHF
CDR3nt: TGTGCCAGCAGCTTGACCGGCAGGGACCAGCCCCAGCATTTT

abundance: -
d_gene: -
v_gene: TRBV19
j_gene: TRBJ2-6
CDR3aa: CASSLPRVAGSNVLTF
CDR3nt: TGTGCCAGTAGTCTCCCCCGCGTAGCTGGTTCCAACGTCCTGACTTTC